This T cell receptor (beta chain) was identified during a study of blood T cell repertoires in COVID-19. At the level of the study: Collection of acute and convalescent COVID-19 samples took place in the United States, Italy and Spain. T cells, B-cell-depleted T cells, or PBMCs supplied cDNA or gDNA.

Measured with immunoSEQ multiplex PCR; TCRdb has only the in-frame clones, and not every one. The sample consists of around 99,000 clones, about 78% of them appearing once. The CDR3 loop spans 16 amino acids. V trimming: 4 bases; J trimming: 5 bases; junction bases outside the gene matches: 5. The germline gives CDR1 SGHTA, CDR2 FQGNSA. The V call is TRBV7-2, the J call TRBJ2-5; TRBD2 aligns across 15 bases. This TCR came from a human donor in a cohort sampled during active or convalescent COVID-19. The sequenced material came from peripheral blood. The CDR3 region has the DNA TGTGCCAGCAGCTCCGGACTAGCGGGGGGGATGGAGACCCAGTACTTC. It specifies CASSSGLAGGMETQYF.